This TCR beta chain was captured by sequencing in a study of CD8+ T cells in alopecia areata. Note on this clone: Its antigen is not identified.

Following RNA extraction, reverse transcription yielded cDNA that acted as the sequencing template. Assay used: immunoSEQ multiplex PCR; TCRdb lists only in-frame clones, some missing. This table holds 150,000 or so clones, around 87% found once. Study findings and constraints: Sequencing of scalp samples also includes resident alphabeta T cells from normal skin. Higher clonality than in normal scalp was seen in lesional scalp, especially alopecia totalis/universalis. With patients, TCR sharing proved less clear than in mice, a difference possibly related to HLA.

Germline CDR1 reads MNHEY; CDR2 reads SVGAGI. CDR3 length: 15 residues. Trimming removed 2 bases at V and 4 bases at J, with 11 bases between. This clonotype was sampled from a human donor with alopecia areata. This rearrangement joins TRBV6-5 to TRBJ1-4; D remains unclear. The sequencing used CD8+ T cells sorted from blood, collected at week 0. The CDR3 nucleotides are TGTGCCAGCAGTTACCAACCAGGCTTTAATGAAAAACTGTTTTTT. Amino acids: CASSYQPGFNEKLFF.